This entry lists 8 T cell receptor beta chains sequenced from one sample in a study of blood T cell repertoires in COVID-19. TCRdb keeps only in-frame clones here, not all; method: immunoSEQ multiplex PCR. The sample shows 98,000 or so clones, around four fifths of them seen only once. The sequenced sample consisted of peripheral blood. These receptors all come from a man between 60 and 70 years old with acute or convalescent COVID-19.

The chain recombines TRBV25-1 with TRBJ1-2, with 9 bases matching TRBD1. The length of the CDR3 is 14 residues. The V and J ends lost 6 bases and 7 bases, in that order; junction bases with no gene match: 9. CDR1 and CDR2 from the germline V gene are MGHDK and SYGVNS. As DNA, the CDR3 is TGTGCCAGCAGCGCCGGGACAGGGTCTATTGGCTACACCTTC. Protein: CASSAGTGSIGYTF.

The chain uses TRBV18 and TRBJ1-1, with 8 positions matching TRBD1. This CDR3 has 14 amino acids. Trimming took 4 bases from V and 3 from J; bases not matched to a gene: 4. The germline V gene encodes CDR1 KGHSH and CDR2 LQKENI. The DNA of the CDR3 is TGTGCCAGCTCACTAAACAGGGGGGACACTGAAGCTTTCTTT. This gives the protein CASSLNRGDTEAFF. Variable domain in full (rest from reference TRBV18 and TRBJ1-1): NAGVMQNPRHLVRRRGQEARLRCSPMKGHSHVYWYRQLPEEGLKFMVYLQKENIIDESGMPKERFSAEFPKEGPSILRIQQVVRGDSAAYFCASSLNRGDTEAFFGQGTRLTVV.

The rearrangement joins TRBV4-3 to TRBJ1-3; unclear D gene. CDR3 length: 14 residues. Trimming took off 1 base at V and 0 bases at J, with 4 bases between the two ends. CDR1 is LGHNA, CDR2 YSLEER, per germline. CDR3 in amino acids: CASSQGASGNTIYF. The CDR3, as DNA: TGCGCCAGCAGCCAAGGAGCCTCTGGAAACACCATATATTTT.

The genes are TRBV3-1 (or the pseudogene TRBV3-2) and TRBJ1-2; TRBD1 is a possible D gene (5 bases). The CDR3 is 15 amino acids. V was cut by 0 bases and J by 2 bases, with 10 bases left in between. Germline V gene lookup returns CDR1 LGHDT and CDR2 YNNKEL (reference sequence). CDR3 sequence reads: CASSQETARNYGYTF. CDR3 sequence (DNA): TGTGCCAGCAGCCAAGAGACAGCGAGAAACTATGGCTACACCTTC.

V gene TRBV7-3 combines with J gene TRBJ1-1; TRBD1 is a possible D gene (6 bases). Germline V CDR1 and CDR2: SGHTA, FQGTGA. The CDR3 consists of 14 residues. V lost 5 bases and J 3 bases, leaving 13 bases between the germline ends. For the CDR3, the DNA is TGTGCCAGCAGCCCCGACAGGTCGGACACTGAAGCTTTCTTT. Translation: CASSPDRSDTEAFF.

The chain employs TRBV4-1 and TRBJ2-3; the match to TRBD1 covers 8 bases. The CDR3 length is 15 residues. V shed 5 bases, J shed 14 bases, and the junction held 18 bases outside the gene matches. CDR1 and CDR2 (germline): MGHRA, YSYEKL. This CDR3 is CASSSSGLGQGFLYF. The CDR3 region has the DNA TGCGCCAGCAGCTCAAGCGGATTAGGACAGGGATTTTTGTATTTT.

There are a few counts of this clone. J is TRBJ1-4 and V is TRBV6-1; D perhaps matches TRBD1 (5 bases). V was pared by 3 bases and J by 8 bases, with 16 bases between. Per germline, CDR1 MNHNS and CDR2 SASEGT. The CDR3 has 15 amino acids. Written as DNA, the CDR3 is TGTGCCAGCAGTGAGCCGACAGTTGGGTGGGAAAAACTGTTTTTT. This encodes CASSEPTVGWEKLFF.

The chain links TRBV5-1 to TRBJ2-1; the match to TRBD1 covers 12 bases. V was clipped by 5 bases and J by 8 bases; unmatched bases: 8. CDR3 length: 15 amino acids. Germline assignment: CDR1 SGHRS and CDR2 YFSETQ. CDR3 loop: CASSLGGQGAYEQFF. CDR3 bases: TGCGCCAGCAGTCTCGGGGGACAGGGGGCATATGAGCAGTTCTTC.